This T cell receptor (beta chain) was observed in a study of graft-versus-host responses after intestinal transplantation. General study points: Circulating GvH clones peaking coincided with falling HvG clones soon after transplant.

The CDR3 covers 19 residues. TCRdb keeps only in-frame clones here, not all; method: immunoSEQ multiplex PCR. Of some 110,000 clones detected, 90% to 95% appear once; the ten largest clones hold more than 0.95%. About this clone: Antigen specificity is unknown.

This chain uses TRBV12-2 with TRBJ1-4; the table's D gene call, TRBD1, was not cross checked with the DNA. TRBV12-2 is shown as a pseudogene. The TCR originated in a human donor who was the organ donor for an intestinal transplant. The source material was unstimulated CD8+ T cells sorted from spleen or lymph node cells, sampled before transplant. The CDR3 nucleotides read TGTGCAAGTCGCTTAGATTCCCGGACAGGGGCGATAAATAATGAAAAACTGTTTTTT. Translation gives CASRLDSRTGAINNEKLFF.